Given below is one T cell receptor beta chain in context. Its antigen remains unidentified. Patients underwent thyroid surgery, and none had received any treatment before it. How the authors handled the data: To classify distant metastasis in papillary thyroid cancer, a model was built from CDR3 differences across clinicopathological groups. TCRdb re-called the PCR reads via MiXCR. The V and J calls and clone size are TCRdb's, not the authors'. The table includes 46,000 or so clones, around 17% detected once. The data are from a study of metastatic and nonmetastatic thyroid tumors. On the study more broadly: Malignant and benign thyroid patients had repertoires compared in peripheral blood and tumor or nodule tissue. Findings and limits, study-wide: Benign nodules were reported to have significantly lower TCR beta diversity than malignant thyroid tumors, in blood and tumor.

The CDR3 runs 14 residues. V lost 0 bases and J 0 bases, leaving 9 bases between the germline ends. Germline CDR1 DFQATT, CDR2 SNEGSKA (reference sequence). The rearrangement joins TRBV20-1 to TRBJ2-7; D call uncertain. Input material: blood. The receptor was derived from a female donor with papillary thyroid cancer or a benign thyroid nodule (not recorded which). Some clones in this sample may be carry-over from other donors' samples. CDR3 nucleotides: TGCAGTGCTAGAGATCGCGGCAGCTCCTACGAGCAGTACTTC. Encoded protein: CSARDRGSSYEQYF.